The clone carrying this TCR beta chain was seen only a few times. Antigen unknown. Conversion of TCR transcripts into cDNA relied on 5'RACE template switching, which added a universal primer site and UMIs. Via MiXCR, TCRdb re-called the 5' RACE reads, giving one row per CDR3 protein. The sample contains under 95,000 distinct CDR3 sequences, roughly 7% of which appear only once. With 5 bases clipped from V and 8 bases from J, the junction kept 9 bases outside the gene matches. CDR1 and CDR2 from the germline V gene are SGHTA and FQGTGA. The CDR3 covers 15 residues. The source of the sample is a study of T cells after yellow fever vaccination. Findings and caveats of the study: A limited proportion of clonotypes was detected within both the CD4 and CD8 compartments. Subsequent booster samples again held most clones from primary vaccination (96% CD4, 85% to 90% CD8). Within FACS-sorted repertoires, abundant clonotypes contaminating from the bulk population could be present.

The sample here was CD8+ T cells sorted from PBMCs, taken roughly 10 days after the first yellow fever vaccination. The chain links TRBV7-3 to TRBJ2-1; 10 bases are shared with TRBD2. The receptor was derived from a man aged 18 to 30 who received the YFV17D yellow fever vaccine. The CDR3 bases are TGTGCCAGCAGCCAACTAGCGGGGTCTATGGATGAGCAGTTCTTC. It codes for CASSQLAGSMDEQFF.